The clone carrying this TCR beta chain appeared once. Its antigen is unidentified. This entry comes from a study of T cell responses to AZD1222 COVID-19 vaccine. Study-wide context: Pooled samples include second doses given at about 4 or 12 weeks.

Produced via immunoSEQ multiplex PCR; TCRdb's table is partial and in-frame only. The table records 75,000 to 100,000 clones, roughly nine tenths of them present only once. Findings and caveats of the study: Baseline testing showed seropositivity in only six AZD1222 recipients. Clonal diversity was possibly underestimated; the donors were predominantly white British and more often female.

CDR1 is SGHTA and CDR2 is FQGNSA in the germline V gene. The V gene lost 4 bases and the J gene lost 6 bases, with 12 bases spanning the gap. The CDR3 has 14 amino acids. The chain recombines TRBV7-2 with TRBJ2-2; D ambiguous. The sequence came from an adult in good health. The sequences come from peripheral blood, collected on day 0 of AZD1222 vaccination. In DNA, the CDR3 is TGTGCCAGCAGCTCGGGCGGTCGGGCCGGGGAGCTGTTTTTT. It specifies CASSSGGRAGELFF.